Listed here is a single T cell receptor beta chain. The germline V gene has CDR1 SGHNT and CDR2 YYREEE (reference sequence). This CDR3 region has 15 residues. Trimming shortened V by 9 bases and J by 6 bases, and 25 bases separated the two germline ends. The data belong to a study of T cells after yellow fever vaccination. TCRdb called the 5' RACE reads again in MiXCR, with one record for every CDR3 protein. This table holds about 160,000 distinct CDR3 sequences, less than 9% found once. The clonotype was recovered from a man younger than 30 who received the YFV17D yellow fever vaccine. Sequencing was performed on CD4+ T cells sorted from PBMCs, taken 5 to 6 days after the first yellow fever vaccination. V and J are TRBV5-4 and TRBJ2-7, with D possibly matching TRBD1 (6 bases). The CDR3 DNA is TGTGCCACCGCGCCGAGGGACACAGGAATGGGCGAGCAGTACTTC. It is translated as CATAPRDTGMGEQYF. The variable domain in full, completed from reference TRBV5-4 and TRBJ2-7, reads ETGVTQSPTHLIKTRGQQVTLRCSSQSGHNTVSWYQQALGQGPQFIFQYYREEENGRGNFPPRFSGLQFPNYSSELNVNALELDDSALYLCATAPRDTGMGEQYFGPGTRLTVT.